The 26 T cell receptor beta chains in this list originate from one sample, sequenced in a study of cytomegalovirus exposure and HLA in healthy donors. The PCR made use of 60 Vbeta and 13 Jbeta primers. The protocol was immunoSEQ multiplex PCR, while the TCRdb copy is restricted to in-frame clones and leaves out a portion. The sample lists over 200,000 clones; around 88% were seen once. The sequenced sample consisted of PBMCs. These receptor sequences come from a woman aged 18-35 years in good health and CMV-seronegative.

This clone was observed a handful of times. The genes are TRBV4-1 and TRBJ2-7, with D uncertain. The V end lost 8 bases, the J end lost 3 bases, and 17 bases lay between the germline ends. CDR1 MGHRA and CDR2 YSYEKL come from the germline V gene. This CDR3 is built from 14 residues. The CDR3 DNA sequence: TGCGCCAGCTCCGCCGAGCCAGGTCTCTACGAGCAGTACTTC. This sequence encodes CASSAEPGLYEQYF.

This chain joins TRBV7-8 and TRBJ2-1; 7 bases line up with TRBD2. The junction had 22 bases not matched to a gene; V was cut back by 5 bases and J by 9 bases. The germline V gene has CDR1 SGHVS and CDR2 FQNEAQ. The CDR3 is 18 amino acids. CDR3 protein: CASSPRTGGSRFAIEQFF. DNA of the CDR3: TGTGCCAGCAGCCCGAGGACCGGGGGGAGTCGGTTTGCCATTGAGCAGTTCTTC.

V is TRBV23-1 and J is TRBJ1-5; D unresolved. TRBV23-1 carries the ORF label, with uncertain function. V lost 7 bases to trimming and J lost 4 bases, with 14 bases between them. The CDR3 spans 14 residues. The CDR3 here is CASNHEDGNQPQHF. In DNA form, the CDR3 reads TGCGCCAGCAACCACGAAGACGGGAATCAGCCCCAGCATTTT.

J is TRBJ1-2 and V is TRBV20-1; 9 nucleotides match TRBD1. The CDR3 has 10 residues. Trimming at V came to 8 bases and at J to 7 bases, leaving 2 bases not matched to a gene. CDR1 and CDR2 from the germline V gene are DFQATT and SNEGSKA (reference sequence). CDR3 residues: CSRTGAGYTF. The CDR3 nucleotides are TGCAGTAGGACAGGGGCTGGCTACACCTTC.

J is TRBJ2-1 and V is TRBV7-9; the D gene is possibly TRBD2 (6 bases). V was cut by 6 bases and J by 5 bases, with 17 bases left in between. This CDR3 has 15 residues. The germline V gene has CDR1 SEHNR and CDR2 FQNEAQ (reference sequence). CDR3 in DNA: TGTGCCAGCAGTCGAACGGGAGCGCCCCACAATGAGCAGTTCTTC. It specifies CASSRTGAPHNEQFF.

CDR3 sequence: CASSYTSGALSYEQYF. CDR3 sequence (DNA): TGTGCCAGCAGTTACACTAGCGGGGCCCTCTCCTACGAGCAGTACTTC. The chain carries TRBV6-5 and TRBJ2-7, with 10 positions matching TRBD2. The length of the CDR3 is 16 residues. The trim removed 2 bases at V and 0 bases at J, leaving 4 bases unmatched. The germline CDR1 and CDR2 sequences are MNHEY and SVGAGI.

The gene calls are TRBV29-1 and TRBJ1-4, with D possibly TRBD1 on 5 matching bases. Per germline, CDR1 SQVTM and CDR2 ANQGSEA. V lost 4 bases and J 4 bases, leaving 10 bases between the germline ends. The CDR3 is 13 residues long. CDR3 residues: CSVAPGGNEKLFF. The DNA of the CDR3 is TGCAGCGTTGCCCCCGGGGGTAATGAAAAACTGTTTTTT.

The CDR3 loop is CASSAGTEDSYEQYF. Here the CDR3 DNA reads TGTGCCAGCAGTGCCGGGACAGAAGACTCCTACGAGCAGTACTTC. The rearrangement joins TRBV6-5 to TRBJ2-7; 7 nucleotides match TRBD1. The CDR3 consists of 15 residues. Losses at the gene ends were 5 bases for V and 0 bases for J; bases not matched to a gene: 7. CDR1 is MNHEY, CDR2 SVGAGI, per germline.

This rearrangement joins TRBV5-4 to TRBJ2-7; D gene uncertain. The CDR3 loop spans 16 amino acids. Germline V gene data show CDR1 as SGHNT and CDR2 as YYREEE (reference sequence). Trimming shortened V by 0 bases and J by 0 bases, and 13 bases separated the two germline ends. The CDR3 coding sequence is TGTGCCAGCAGCTTGGTAGGCGGAACCCCCTCCTACGAGCAGTACTTC. Protein sequence: CASSLVGGTPSYEQYF.

This chain links TRBV7-8 with TRBJ1-2; the D gene is possibly TRBD1 (5 bases). The CDR3 sequence is 16 residues long. In germline, CDR1 is SGHVS, CDR2 FQNEAQ. V lost 3 bases and J lost 4, with 18 bases in between. The CDR3 coding sequence is TGTGCCAGCAGCTTCCCACCCAGGGCAGGAGCCTATGGCTACACCTTC. It specifies CASSFPPRAGAYGYTF.

The rearrangement links TRBV6-1 to TRBJ1-2, with a weak D call TRBD1 (6 bases). The V and J ends lost 8 bases and 2 bases respectively, with 9 bases between them. The CDR3 consists of 12 residues. Germline loops: CDR1 MNHNS, CDR2 SASEGT. As DNA, the CDR3 is TGTGCCAGCGACAGGAGCAACTATGGCTACACCTTC. Protein: CASDRSNYGYTF.

The CDR3 DNA is TGCGCCATTGTATGCGGGCCCCAGCATTTT. It translates to CAIVCGPQHF. The V and J genes are TRBV10-1 and TRBJ1-5; D uncertain. Trimming cost V 10 bases and J 9 bases, with 10 bases left between them. The CDR3 has 10 residues. CDR1 WNHNN and CDR2 SYGVQD come from the germline V gene (reference sequence).

This clone was detected only once. This chain links TRBV11-3 with TRBJ2-7; 8 bases align to TRBD2. V gave up 1 base and J gave up 7 bases; unmatched junction bases: 9. The length of the CDR3 is 15 residues. Per germline, CDR1 SGHNT and CDR2 YENEEA. In nucleotides, the CDR3 is TGTGCCAGCAGCTTAGCCGGACTAGCCCGAAAAGAGCAGTACTTC. Amino acids: CASSLAGLARKEQYF. Complete variable domain (other parts from reference TRBV11-3 and TRBJ2-7): EAGVVQSPRYKIIEKKQPVAFWCNPISGHNTLYWYLQNLGQGPELLIRYENEEAVDDSQLPKDRFSAERLKGVDSTLKIQPAELGDSAVYLCASSLAGLARKEQYFGPGTRLTVT.

This chain links TRBV27 with TRBJ1-1, with 7 nucleotides matching TRBD1. J was trimmed by 1 base and V by 8 bases; bases with no gene match: 10. The CDR3 contains 15 residues. In germline, CDR1 is MNHEY, CDR2 SMNVEV (reference sequence). The CDR3 protein is CASLPWTGANTEAFF. DNA for the CDR3: TGTGCCAGCCTCCCTTGGACAGGTGCGAACACTGAAGCTTTCTTT.

This clone was seen a handful of times. The chain recombines TRBV7-9 with TRBJ2-5; 8 bases align to TRBD1. Germline CDR1 and CDR2: SEHNR and FQNEAQ (reference sequence). The CDR3 has 15 residues. V was clipped by 5 bases and J by 2 bases; unmatched bases: 7. The CDR3 nucleotides read TGTGCCAGCAGCCCTAGTGGACAGGGTCAAGAGACCCAGTACTTC. Its protein product is CASSPSGQGQETQYF.

The chain recombines TRBV11-3 with TRBJ2-3, with D maybe TRBD2 (6 bases). Trimming removed 2 bases at V and 4 bases at J, with 22 bases between. The germline V gene encodes CDR1 SGHNT and CDR2 YENEEA. This CDR3 has 18 amino acids. As DNA, the CDR3 is TGTGCCAGCAGCTTATTCGCCATCGGCCTTAGGGAGGCAGATACGCAGTATTTT. It translates to CASSLFAIGLREADTQYF.

This clone was picked up one time. The rearrangement joins TRBV27 to TRBJ2-5; D not certain. Per germline, CDR1 MNHEY and CDR2 SMNVEV (reference sequence). The CDR3 runs 13 residues. The V end was cut by 4 bases, the J end by 6 bases, with 12 bases between. CDR3 sequence reads: CASSSLASQTQYF. The DNA for the CDR3 is TGTGCCAGCAGTTCCCTGGCTAGTCAGACCCAGTACTTC.

The chain joins TRBV6-1 to TRBJ1-4; D gene uncertain. The CDR3 covers 14 residues. Trimming shortened V by 11 bases and J by 2 bases, and 15 bases separated the two germline ends. Germline V gene lookup returns CDR1 MNHNS and CDR2 SASEGT. CDR3 nucleotide sequence: TGTGCCGTCAACGGGGTAGGGACTAATGAAAAACTGTTTTTT. It is translated as CAVNGVGTNEKLFF.

The chain recombines TRBV5-1 with TRBJ2-7; 7 bases fit TRBD1. Germline V gene sequence: CDR1 SGHRS, CDR2 YFSETQ. The V segment lost 1 base and the J segment 0 bases; nucleotides outside the gene matches: 10. The CDR3 has 17 amino acids. The CDR3 protein is CASSLLRQGETSYEQYF. For the CDR3, the DNA is TGCGCCAGCAGCTTGCTTCGTCAGGGGGAAACCTCCTACGAGCAGTACTTC.

V and J are TRBV6-5 and TRBJ2-3; 8 nucleotides line up with TRBD2. V lost 0 bases and J lost 4; bases outside the gene matches: 3. The CDR3 extends over 15 amino acids. From germline, CDR1 is MNHEY and CDR2 SVGAGI. The chain's CDR3 is CASSYSAGGADTQYF. DNA of the CDR3: TGTGCCAGCAGTTACTCGGCGGGAGGCGCAGATACGCAGTATTTT.

J is TRBJ2-7 and V is TRBV9; TRBD1 matches 10 bases. The germline CDR1 and CDR2 sequences are SGDLS and YYNGEE. The CDR3 loop spans 14 amino acids. With 4 bases clipped from V and 4 bases from J, the junction kept 5 bases outside the gene matches. The DNA of the CDR3 is TGTGCCAGCAGCCTAGGACAGGGGGTATACGAGCAGTACTTC. It is translated as CASSLGQGVYEQYF.

J is TRBJ2-2 and V is TRBV9; 8 nucleotides match TRBD2. V shed 0 bases, J shed 0 bases, and the junction held 10 bases outside the gene matches. Germline V CDR1 and CDR2: SGDLS, YYNGEE. This CDR3 spans 19 amino acids. CDR3 protein: CASSVEVAGSLANTGELFF. The CDR3 nucleotides read TGTGCCAGCAGCGTAGAGGTAGCGGGGAGCCTCGCGAACACCGGGGAGCTGTTTTTT.

This sequence joins TRBV7-9 and TRBJ1-4; tentatively, D is TRBD1 (5 bases). The CDR3 runs to 14 residues. CDR1 and CDR2 from the germline V gene are SEHNR and FQNEAQ (reference sequence). Trimming pared 2 bases from V and 2 bases from J, leaving 6 bases between. CDR3 residues: CASSLRGTNEKLFF. The CDR3 DNA follows: TGTGCCAGCAGCTTAAGGGGTACTAATGAAAAACTGTTTTTT.

The rearrangement joins TRBV9 to TRBJ2-2, with 8 bases that match TRBD2. The CDR3 extends over 17 amino acids. J was trimmed by 3 bases and V by 2 bases; bases with no gene match: 9. In germline, CDR1 is SGDLS, CDR2 YYNGEE. CDR3 in amino acids: CASSVRGVAGYTGELFF. The CDR3 nucleotides are TGTGCCAGCAGCGTCCGTGGAGTAGCGGGATACACCGGGGAGCTGTTTTTT.

This chain uses TRBV4-1 with TRBJ1-3, with D tentatively TRBD1 (5 bases). Germline assignment: CDR1 MGHRA and CDR2 YSYEKL. Trimming removed 4 bases at V and 4 bases at J, with 17 bases between. The CDR3 length is 16 residues. This CDR3 reads CASSRRGAQVGNTIYF. The CDR3 DNA reads TGCGCCAGCAGCCGGAGAGGAGCACAGGTCGGAAACACCATATATTTT.

V usage is TRBV5-1 and J usage is TRBJ1-5, with a weak D call TRBD1 (6 bases). CDR1 SGHRS and CDR2 YFSETQ come from the germline V gene. V was cut by 2 bases and J by 6 bases, with 9 bases left in between. The CDR3 is made up of 13 amino acids. CDR3 sequence reads: CASSFQGGQPQHF. In DNA, the CDR3 is TGCGCCAGCAGCTTCCAAGGGGGTCAGCCCCAGCATTTT.